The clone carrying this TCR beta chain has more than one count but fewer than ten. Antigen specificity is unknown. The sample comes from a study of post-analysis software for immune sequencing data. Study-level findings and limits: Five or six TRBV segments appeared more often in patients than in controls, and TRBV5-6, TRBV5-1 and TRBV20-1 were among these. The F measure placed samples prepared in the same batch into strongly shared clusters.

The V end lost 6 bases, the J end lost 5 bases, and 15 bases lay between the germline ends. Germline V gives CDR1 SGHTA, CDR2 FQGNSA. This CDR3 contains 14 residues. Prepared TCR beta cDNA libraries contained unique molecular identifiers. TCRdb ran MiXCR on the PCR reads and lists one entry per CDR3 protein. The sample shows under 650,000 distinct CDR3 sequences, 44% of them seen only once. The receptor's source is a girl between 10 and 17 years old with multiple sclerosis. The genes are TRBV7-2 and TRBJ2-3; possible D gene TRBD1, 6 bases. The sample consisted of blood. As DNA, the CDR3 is TGTGCCAGCAGTCCGAGGGACAAGCGAGATACGCAGTATTTT. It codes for CASSPRDKRDTQYF.